This TCR beta chain is from a study of blood T cell repertoires in COVID-19. The CDR3 consists of 17 residues. Libraries were prepared by immunoSEQ multiplex PCR; TCRdb keeps only in-frame clonotypes and omits some of them. The sample consists of some 120,000 clones, around 88% of them appearing once. This clonotype was obtained from an elderly man with active or convalescent COVID-19. The chain joins TRBV21-1 to TRBJ1-5; the D call of TRBD1 is as the table states it, not checked on the DNA. TRBV21-1 is an annotated pseudogene. The sample comprised peripheral blood. CDR3 sequence (DNA): TGTGCCAGCAGCCGACGGACAGGGGGGGATGGCAATCAGCCCCAGCATTTT. Translating it yields CASSRRTGGDGNQPQHF.